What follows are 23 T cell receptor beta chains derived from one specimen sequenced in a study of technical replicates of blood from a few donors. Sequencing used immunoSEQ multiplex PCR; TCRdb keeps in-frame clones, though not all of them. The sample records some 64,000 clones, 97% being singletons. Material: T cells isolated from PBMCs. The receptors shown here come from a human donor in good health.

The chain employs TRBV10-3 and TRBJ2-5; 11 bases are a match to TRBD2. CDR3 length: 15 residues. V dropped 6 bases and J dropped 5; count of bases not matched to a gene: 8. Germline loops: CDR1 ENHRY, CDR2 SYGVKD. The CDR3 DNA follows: TGTGCCATCAGCCAGACTAGCGGGGTTTTTGAGACCCAGTACTTC. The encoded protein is CAISQTSGVFETQYF.

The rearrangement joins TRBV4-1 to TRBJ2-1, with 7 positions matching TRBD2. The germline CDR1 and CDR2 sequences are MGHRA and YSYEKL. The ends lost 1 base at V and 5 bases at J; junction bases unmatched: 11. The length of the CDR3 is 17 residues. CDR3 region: CASSQGPRTRSDNEQFF. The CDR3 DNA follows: TGCGCCAGCAGCCAAGGCCCAAGGACTAGGTCTGACAATGAGCAGTTCTTC.

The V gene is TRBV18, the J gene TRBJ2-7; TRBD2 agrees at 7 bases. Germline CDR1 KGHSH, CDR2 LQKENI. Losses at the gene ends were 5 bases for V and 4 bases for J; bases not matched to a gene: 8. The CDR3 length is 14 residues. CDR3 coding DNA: TGTGCCAGCTCAAGCACCTCACTAGCGTACGAGCAGTACTTC. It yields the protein CASSSTSLAYEQYF.

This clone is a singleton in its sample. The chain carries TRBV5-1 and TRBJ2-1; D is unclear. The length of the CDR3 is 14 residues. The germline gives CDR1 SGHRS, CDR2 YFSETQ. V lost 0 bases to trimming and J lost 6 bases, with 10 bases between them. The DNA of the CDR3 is TGCGCCAGCAGCTTGGGGCAGCCAGGCAATGAGCAGTTCTTC. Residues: CASSLGQPGNEQFF.

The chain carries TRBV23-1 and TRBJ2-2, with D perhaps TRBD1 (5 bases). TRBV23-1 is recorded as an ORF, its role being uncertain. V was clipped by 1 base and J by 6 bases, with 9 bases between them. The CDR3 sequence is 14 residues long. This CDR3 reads CASSQFGRAGELFF. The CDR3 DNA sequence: TGCGCCAGCAGTCAATTCGGCAGGGCCGGGGAGCTGTTTTTT.

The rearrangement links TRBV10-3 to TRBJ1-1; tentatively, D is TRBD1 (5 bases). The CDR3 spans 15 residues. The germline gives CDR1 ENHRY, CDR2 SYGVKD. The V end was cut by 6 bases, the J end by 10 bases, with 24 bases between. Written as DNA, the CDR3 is TGTGCCATCAGGGACGAGGCGCGGGGGTTTGATGTAGCTTTCTTT. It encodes CAIRDEARGFDVAFF.

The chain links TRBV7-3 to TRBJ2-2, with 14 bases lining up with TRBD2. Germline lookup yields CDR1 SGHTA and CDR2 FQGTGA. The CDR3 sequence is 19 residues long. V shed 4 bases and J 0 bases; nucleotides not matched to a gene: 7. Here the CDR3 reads CASSSQGLAGGPNTGELFF. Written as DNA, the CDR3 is TGTGCCAGCAGCTCCCAAGGACTAGCGGGGGGCCCGAACACCGGGGAGCTGTTTTTT.

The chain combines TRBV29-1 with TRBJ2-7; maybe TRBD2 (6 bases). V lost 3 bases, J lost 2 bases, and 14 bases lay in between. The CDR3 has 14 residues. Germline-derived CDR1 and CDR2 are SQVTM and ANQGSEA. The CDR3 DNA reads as TGCAGCGTTGAGGTTAGGGGAGGTGCCTACGAGCAGTACTTC. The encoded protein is CSVEVRGGAYEQYF.

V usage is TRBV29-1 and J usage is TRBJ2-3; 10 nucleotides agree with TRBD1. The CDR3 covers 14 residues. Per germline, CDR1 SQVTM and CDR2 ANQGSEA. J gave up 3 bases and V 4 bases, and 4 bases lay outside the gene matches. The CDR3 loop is CSVGRTGGTDTQYF. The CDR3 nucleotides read TGCAGCGTTGGACGGACAGGGGGTACAGATACGCAGTATTTT.

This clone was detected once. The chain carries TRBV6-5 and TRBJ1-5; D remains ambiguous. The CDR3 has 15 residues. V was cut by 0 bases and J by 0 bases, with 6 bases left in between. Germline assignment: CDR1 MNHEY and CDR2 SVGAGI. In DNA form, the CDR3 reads TGTGCCAGCAGTTACTCCCACAATAGCAATCAGCCCCAGCATTTT. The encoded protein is CASSYSHNSNQPQHF.

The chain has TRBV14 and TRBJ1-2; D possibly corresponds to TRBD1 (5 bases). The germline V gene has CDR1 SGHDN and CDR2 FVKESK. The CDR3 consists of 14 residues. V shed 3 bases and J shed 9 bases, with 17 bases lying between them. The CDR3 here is CASSHVTEISSYTF. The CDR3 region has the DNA TGTGCCAGCAGCCACGTGACAGAGATTAGTAGCTACACCTTC.

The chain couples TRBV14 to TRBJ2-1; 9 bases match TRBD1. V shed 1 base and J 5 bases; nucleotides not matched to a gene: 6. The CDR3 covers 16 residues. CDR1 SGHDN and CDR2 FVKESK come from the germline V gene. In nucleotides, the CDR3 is TGTGCCAGCAGCCAAGGTCTGGGACAGGGTAACAATGAGCAGTTCTTC. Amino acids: CASSQGLGQGNNEQFF.

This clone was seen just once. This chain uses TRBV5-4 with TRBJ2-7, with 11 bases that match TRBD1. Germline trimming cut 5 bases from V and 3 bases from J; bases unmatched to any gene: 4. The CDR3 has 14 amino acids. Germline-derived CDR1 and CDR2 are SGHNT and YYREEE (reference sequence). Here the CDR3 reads CASSPGTGGYEQYF. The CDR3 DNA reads TGTGCCAGCAGTCCCGGGACAGGGGGCTACGAGCAGTACTTC.

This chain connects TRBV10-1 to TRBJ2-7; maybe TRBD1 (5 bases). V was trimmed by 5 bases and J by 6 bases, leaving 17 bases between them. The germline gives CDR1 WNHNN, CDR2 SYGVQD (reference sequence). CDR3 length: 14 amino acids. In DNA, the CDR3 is TGCGCCAGCAGTCCAAACAGGTATCTGGGCGAGCAGTACTTC. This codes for CASSPNRYLGEQYF.

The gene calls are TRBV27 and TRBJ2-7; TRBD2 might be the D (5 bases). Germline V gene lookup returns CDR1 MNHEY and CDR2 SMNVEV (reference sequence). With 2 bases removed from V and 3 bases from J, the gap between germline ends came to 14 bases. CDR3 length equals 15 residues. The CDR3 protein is CASSLGRVPLYEQYF. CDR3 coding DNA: TGTGCCAGCAGTTTAGGGCGGGTCCCCCTCTACGAGCAGTACTTC.

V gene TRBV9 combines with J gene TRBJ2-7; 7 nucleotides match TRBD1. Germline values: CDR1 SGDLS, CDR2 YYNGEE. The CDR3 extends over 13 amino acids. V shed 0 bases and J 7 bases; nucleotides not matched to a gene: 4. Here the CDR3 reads CASSVEGAGEQYF. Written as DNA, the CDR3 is TGTGCCAGCAGCGTAGAGGGGGCAGGGGAGCAGTACTTC.

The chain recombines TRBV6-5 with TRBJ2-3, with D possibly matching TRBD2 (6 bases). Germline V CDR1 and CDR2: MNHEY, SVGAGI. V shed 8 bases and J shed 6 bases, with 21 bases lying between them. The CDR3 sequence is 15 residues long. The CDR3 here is CASSVGAGLLDTQYF. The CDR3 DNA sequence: TGTGCCAGCTCGGTAGGGGCGGGACTTCTCGATACGCAGTATTTT.

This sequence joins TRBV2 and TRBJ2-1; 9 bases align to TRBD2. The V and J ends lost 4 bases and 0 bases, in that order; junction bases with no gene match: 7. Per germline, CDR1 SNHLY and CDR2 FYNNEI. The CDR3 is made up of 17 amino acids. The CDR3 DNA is TGTGCCAGCAGTGGGTTCCTTAGCGGGAGCTCCTACAATGAGCAGTTCTTC. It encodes CASSGFLSGSSYNEQFF.

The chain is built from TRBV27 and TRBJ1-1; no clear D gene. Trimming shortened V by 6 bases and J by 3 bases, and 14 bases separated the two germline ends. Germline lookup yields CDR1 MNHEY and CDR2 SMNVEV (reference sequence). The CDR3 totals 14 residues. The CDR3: CASRSLEYDTEAFF. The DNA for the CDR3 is TGTGCCAGCAGGAGTTTAGAATACGACACTGAAGCTTTCTTT.

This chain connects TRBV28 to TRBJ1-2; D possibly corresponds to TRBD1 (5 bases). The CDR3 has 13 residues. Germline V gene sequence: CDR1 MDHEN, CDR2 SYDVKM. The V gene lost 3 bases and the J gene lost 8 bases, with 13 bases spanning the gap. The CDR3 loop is CASSLSRARGYTF. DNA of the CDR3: TGTGCCAGCAGTTTGTCCAGGGCGCGGGGCTACACCTTC.

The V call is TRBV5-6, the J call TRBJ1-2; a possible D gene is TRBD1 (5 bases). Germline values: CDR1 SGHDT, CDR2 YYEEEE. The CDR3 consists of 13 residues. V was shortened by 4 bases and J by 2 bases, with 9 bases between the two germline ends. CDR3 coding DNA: TGTGCCAGCAGCCCCCCAGGGAACTATGGCTACACCTTC. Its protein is CASSPPGNYGYTF.

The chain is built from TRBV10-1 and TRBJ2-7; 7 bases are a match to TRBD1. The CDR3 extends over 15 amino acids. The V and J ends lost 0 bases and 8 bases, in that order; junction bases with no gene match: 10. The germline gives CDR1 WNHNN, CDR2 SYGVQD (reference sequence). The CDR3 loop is CASSESYRGSLKQYF. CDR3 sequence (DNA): TGCGCCAGCAGTGAGTCCTACAGGGGCTCATTGAAGCAGTACTTC.

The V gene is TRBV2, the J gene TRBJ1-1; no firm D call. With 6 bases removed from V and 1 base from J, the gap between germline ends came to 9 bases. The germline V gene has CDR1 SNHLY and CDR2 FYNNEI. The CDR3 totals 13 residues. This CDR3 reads CASRTRGNTEAFF. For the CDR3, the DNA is TGTGCCAGCAGGACGAGAGGGAACACTGAAGCTTTCTTT.